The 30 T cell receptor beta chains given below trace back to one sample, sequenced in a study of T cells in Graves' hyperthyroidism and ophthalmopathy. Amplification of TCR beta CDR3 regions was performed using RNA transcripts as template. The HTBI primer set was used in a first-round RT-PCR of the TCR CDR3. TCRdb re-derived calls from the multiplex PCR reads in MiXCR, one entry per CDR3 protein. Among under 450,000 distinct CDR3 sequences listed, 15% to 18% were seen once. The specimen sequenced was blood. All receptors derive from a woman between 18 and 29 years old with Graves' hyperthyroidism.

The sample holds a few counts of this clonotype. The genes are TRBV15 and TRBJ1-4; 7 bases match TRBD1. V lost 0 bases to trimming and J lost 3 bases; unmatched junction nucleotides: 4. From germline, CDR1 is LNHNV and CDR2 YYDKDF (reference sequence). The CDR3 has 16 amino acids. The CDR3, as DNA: TGTGCCACCAGCAGAGACCTCAGGGGGTCTAATGAAAAACTGTTTTTT. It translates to CATSRDLRGSNEKLFF.

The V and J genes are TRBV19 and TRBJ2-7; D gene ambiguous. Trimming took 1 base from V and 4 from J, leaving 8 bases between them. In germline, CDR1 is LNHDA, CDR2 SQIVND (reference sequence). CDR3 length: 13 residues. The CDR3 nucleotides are TGTGCCAGTAGTATAGTCGGCAATTACGAGCAGTACTTC. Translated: CASSIVGNYEQYF.

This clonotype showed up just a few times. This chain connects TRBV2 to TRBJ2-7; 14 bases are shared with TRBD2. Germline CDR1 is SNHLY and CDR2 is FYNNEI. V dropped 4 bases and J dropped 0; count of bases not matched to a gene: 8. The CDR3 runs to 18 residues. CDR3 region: CASSGGTSGSYSSYEQYF. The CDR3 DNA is TGTGCCAGCAGTGGCGGGACTAGCGGGAGTTACAGCTCCTACGAGCAGTACTTC. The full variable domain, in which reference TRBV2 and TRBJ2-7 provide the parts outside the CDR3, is EPEVTQTPSHQVTQMGQEVILRCVPISNHLYFYWYRQILGQKVEFLVSFYNNEISEKSEIFDDQFSVERPDGSNFTLKIRSTKLEDSAMYFCASSGGTSGSYSSYEQYFGPGTRLTVT.

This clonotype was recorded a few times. This chain's CDR3 is CASTRGYYNEQFF. CDR3 DNA: TGTGCCAGTACACGCGGGTACTACAATGAGCAGTTCTTC. The chain recombines TRBV19 with TRBJ2-1, with a weak D call TRBD2 (5 bases). This CDR3 has 13 amino acids. The germline V gene encodes CDR1 LNHDA and CDR2 SQIVND (reference sequence). Trimming removed 7 bases from V and 3 bases from J, with 10 bases in between.

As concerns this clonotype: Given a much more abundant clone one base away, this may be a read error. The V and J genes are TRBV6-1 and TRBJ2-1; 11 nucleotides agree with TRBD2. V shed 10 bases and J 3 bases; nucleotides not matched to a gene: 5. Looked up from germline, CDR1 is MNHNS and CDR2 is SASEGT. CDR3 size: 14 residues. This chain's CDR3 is CAIRGTSGYNEQFF. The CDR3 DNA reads TGTGCCATCAGGGGGACTAGCGGCTACAATGAGCAGTTCTTC.

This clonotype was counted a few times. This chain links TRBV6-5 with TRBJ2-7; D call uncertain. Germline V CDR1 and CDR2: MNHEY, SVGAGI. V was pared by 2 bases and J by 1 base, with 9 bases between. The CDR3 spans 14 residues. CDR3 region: CASSYAGGSYEQYF. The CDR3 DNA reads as TGTGCCAGCAGTTACGCCGGTGGATCCTACGAGCAGTACTTC.

The CDR3 DNA reads as TGTGCCACCAGTCGGACAGTATTAGCCAACGAGCAGTACTTC. This encodes CATSRTVLANEQYF. This chain links TRBV15 with TRBJ2-7; TRBD1 might be the D (6 bases). V lost 6 bases and J 5 bases, leaving 17 bases between the germline ends. Germline V gene sequence: CDR1 LNHNV, CDR2 YYDKDF (reference sequence). This CDR3 comprises 14 residues.

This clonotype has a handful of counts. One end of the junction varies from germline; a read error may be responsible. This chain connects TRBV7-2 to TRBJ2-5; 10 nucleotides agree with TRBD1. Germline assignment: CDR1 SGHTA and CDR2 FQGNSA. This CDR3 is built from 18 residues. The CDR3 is CASSQGLFQGTGVETQYF. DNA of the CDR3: TGCGCCAGCAGCCAAGGCCTTTTCCAAGGGACAGGGGTTGAGACCCAGTACTTC. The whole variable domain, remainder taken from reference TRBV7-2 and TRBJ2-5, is GAGVSQSPSNKVTEKGKDVELRCDPISGHTALYWYRQSLGQGLEFLIYFQGNSAPDKSGLPSDRFSAERTGGSVSTLTIQRTQQEDSAVYLCASSQGLFQGTGVETQYFGPGTRLLVL.

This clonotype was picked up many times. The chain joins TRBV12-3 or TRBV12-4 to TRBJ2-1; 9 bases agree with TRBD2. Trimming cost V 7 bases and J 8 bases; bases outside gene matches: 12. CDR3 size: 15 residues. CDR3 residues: CASNLGGSGGYEQFF. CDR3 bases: TGTGCCAGCAACTTGGGTGGTAGCGGGGGCTATGAGCAGTTCTTC.

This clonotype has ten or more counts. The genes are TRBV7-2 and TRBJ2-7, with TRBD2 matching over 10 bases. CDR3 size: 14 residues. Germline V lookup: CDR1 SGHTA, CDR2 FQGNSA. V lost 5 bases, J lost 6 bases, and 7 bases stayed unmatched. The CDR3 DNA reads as TGTGCCAGCAGCGGGAGCGGGGGGGCGCGCGAGCAGTACTTC. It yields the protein CASSGSGGAREQYF.

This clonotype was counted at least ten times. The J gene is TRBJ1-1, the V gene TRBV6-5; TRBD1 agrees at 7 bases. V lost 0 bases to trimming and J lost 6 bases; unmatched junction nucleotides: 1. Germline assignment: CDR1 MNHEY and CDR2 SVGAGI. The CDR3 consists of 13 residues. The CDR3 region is CASSYSQGAEAFF. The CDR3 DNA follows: TGTGCCAGCAGTTACTCCCAGGGGGCTGAAGCTTTCTTT.

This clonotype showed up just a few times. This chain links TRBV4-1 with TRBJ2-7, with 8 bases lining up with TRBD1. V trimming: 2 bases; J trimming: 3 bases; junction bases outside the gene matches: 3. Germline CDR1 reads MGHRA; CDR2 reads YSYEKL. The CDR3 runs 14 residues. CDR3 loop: CASSQPGQDYEQYF. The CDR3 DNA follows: TGCGCCAGCAGCCAACCGGGACAGGACTACGAGCAGTACTTC.

CDR3 coding DNA: TGTGCCAGCAGCGTATCCCCCGGGGACGATAACTATGGCTACACCTTC. Translated, it gives CASSVSPGDDNYGYTF. The chain is built from TRBV9 and TRBJ1-2, with D maybe TRBD1 (5 bases). The CDR3 spans 16 residues. The germline CDR1 and CDR2 sequences are SGDLS and YYNGEE. V lost 1 base, J lost 1 base, and 14 bases lay in between.

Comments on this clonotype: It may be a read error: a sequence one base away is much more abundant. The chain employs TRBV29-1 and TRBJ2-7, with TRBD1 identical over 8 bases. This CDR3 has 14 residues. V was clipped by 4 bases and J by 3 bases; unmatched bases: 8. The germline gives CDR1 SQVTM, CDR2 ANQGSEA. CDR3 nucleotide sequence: TGCAGCGTTGCCTGGGACAGGCGGGGCTACGAGCAGTACTTC. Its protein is CSVAWDRRGYEQYF.

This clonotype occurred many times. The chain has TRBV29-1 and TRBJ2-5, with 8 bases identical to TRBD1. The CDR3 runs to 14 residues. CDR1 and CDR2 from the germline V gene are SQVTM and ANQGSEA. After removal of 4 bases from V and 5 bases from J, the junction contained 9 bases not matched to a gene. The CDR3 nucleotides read TGCAGCGTTGTTCAGGGGGCGATGGTGGAGACCCAGTACTTC. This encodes CSVVQGAMVETQYF. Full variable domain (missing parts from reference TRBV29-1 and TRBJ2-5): SAVISQKPSRDICQRGTSLTIQCQVDSQVTMMFWYRQQPGQSLTLIATANQGSEATYESGFVIDKFPISRPNLTFSTLTVSNMSPEDSSIYLCSVVQGAMVETQYFGPGTRLLVL.

The CDR3 spells CASSPRPGTSGQYNEQFF. The DNA of the CDR3 is TGTGCCAGCAGCCCCCGACCTGGGACTAGCGGGCAGTACAATGAGCAGTTCTTC. The chain carries TRBV7-9 and TRBJ2-1; 12 bases line up with TRBD2. Germline V gene data show CDR1 as SEHNR and CDR2 as FQNEAQ (reference sequence). The V and J ends lost 5 bases and 4 bases, in that order; junction bases with no gene match: 12. The CDR3 runs to 18 residues.

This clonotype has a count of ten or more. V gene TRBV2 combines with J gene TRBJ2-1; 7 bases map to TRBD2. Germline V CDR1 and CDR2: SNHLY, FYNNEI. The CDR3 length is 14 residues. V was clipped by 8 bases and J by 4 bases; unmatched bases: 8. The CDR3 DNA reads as TGTGCCAGCGTTCGGGCGGGAGCTTACAATGAGCAGTTCTTC. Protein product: CASVRAGAYNEQFF. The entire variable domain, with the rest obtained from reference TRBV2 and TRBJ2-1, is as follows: EPEVTQTPSHQVTQMGQEVILRCVPISNHLYFYWYRQILGQKVEFLVSFYNNEISEKSEIFDDQFSVERPDGSNFTLKIRSTKLEDSAMYFCASVRAGAYNEQFFGPGTRLTVL.

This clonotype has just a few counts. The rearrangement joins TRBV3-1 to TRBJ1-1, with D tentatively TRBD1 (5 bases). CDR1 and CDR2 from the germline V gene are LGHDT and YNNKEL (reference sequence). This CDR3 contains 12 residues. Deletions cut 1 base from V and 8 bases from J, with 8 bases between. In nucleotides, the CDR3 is TGTGCCAGCAGCCAAGGAGCAGGGGAAGCTTTCTTT. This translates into CASSQGAGEAFF.

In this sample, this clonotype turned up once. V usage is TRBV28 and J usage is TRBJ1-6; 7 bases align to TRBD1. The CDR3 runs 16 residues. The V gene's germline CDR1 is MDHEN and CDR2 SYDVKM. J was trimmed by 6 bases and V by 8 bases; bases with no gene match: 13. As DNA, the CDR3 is TGTGCCAGCGTACCTATGGACAGGCCTAGTAATTCACCCCTCCACTTT. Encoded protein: CASVPMDRPSNSPLHF.

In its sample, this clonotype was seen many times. The CDR3 region is CASTFGVNTEAFF. CDR3 bases: TGTGCCAGCACCTTCGGTGTGAACACTGAAGCTTTCTTT. The gene calls are TRBV12-3 or TRBV12-4 and TRBJ1-1; D ambiguous. The CDR3 sequence is 13 residues long. Between the trimmed V and J ends, which lost 7 bases and 0 bases, there was a span of 9 bases.

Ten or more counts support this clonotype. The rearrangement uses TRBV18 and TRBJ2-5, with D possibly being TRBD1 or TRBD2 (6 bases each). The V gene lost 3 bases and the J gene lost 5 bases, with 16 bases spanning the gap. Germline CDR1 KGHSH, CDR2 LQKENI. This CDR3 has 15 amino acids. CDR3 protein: CASSPQQGGGETQYF. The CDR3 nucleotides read TGTGCCAGCTCACCTCAACAGGGAGGAGGGGAGACCCAGTACTTC.

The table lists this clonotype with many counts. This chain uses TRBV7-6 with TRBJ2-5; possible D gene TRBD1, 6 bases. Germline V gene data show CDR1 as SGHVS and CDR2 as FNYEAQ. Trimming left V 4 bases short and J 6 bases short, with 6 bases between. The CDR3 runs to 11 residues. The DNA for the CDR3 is TGTGCCAGCAGCTGGGGGCAGACCCAGTACTTC. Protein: CASSWGQTQYF.

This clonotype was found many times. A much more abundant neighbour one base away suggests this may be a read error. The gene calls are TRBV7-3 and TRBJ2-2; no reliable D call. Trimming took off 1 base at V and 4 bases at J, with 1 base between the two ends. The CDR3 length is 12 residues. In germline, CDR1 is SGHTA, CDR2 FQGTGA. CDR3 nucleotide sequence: TGTGCCAGCAGCTTAATCACCGGGGAGCTGTTTTTT. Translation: CASSLITGELFF.

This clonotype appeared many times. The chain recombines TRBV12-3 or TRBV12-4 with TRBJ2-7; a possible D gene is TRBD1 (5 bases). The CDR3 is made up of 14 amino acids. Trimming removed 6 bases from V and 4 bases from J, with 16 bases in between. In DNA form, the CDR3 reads TGTGCCAGCAGCACAGGATCTTGGCCGTACGAGCAGTACTTC. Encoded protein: CASSTGSWPYEQYF.

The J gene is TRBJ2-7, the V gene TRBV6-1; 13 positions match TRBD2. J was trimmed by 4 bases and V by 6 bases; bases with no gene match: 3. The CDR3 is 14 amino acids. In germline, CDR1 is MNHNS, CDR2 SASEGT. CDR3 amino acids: CASRGTSGIYEQYF. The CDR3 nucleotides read TGTGCCAGCAGAGGGACTAGCGGGATTTACGAGCAGTACTTC.

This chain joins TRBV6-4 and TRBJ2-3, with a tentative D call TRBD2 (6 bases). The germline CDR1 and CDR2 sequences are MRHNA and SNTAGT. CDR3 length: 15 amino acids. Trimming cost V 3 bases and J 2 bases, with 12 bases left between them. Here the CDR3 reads CASSEGAGHTDTQYF. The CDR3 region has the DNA TGTGCCAGCAGTGAAGGCGCGGGGCACACAGATACGCAGTATTTT.

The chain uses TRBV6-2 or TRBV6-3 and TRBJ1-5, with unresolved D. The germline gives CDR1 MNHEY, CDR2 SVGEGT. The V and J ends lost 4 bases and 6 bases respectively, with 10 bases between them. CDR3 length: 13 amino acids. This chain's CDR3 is CASSFGRSQPQHF. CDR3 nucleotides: TGTGCCAGCAGTTTTGGGAGGTCTCAGCCCCAGCATTTT.

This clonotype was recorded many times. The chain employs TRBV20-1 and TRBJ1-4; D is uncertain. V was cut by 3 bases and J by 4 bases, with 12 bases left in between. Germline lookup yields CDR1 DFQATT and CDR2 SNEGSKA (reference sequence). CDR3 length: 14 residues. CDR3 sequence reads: CSASRTSFNEKLFF. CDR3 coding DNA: TGCAGTGCTAGTAGAACAAGCTTTAATGAAAAACTGTTTTTT.

CDR3 protein: CASSLGSGTPRYTQYF. For the CDR3, the DNA is TGTGCCAGCAGCTTGGGTTCGGGGACTCCTAGATATACGCAGTATTTT. The chain joins TRBV7-2 to TRBJ2-3; a possible D gene is TRBD2 (6 bases). V was shortened by 3 bases and J by 7 bases, with 20 bases between the two germline ends. CDR1 is SGHTA and CDR2 is FQGNSA in the germline V gene. This CDR3 region has 16 residues. The full variable domain, with the rest looked up from reference TRBV7-2 and TRBJ2-3, is GAGVSQSPSNKVTEKGKDVELRCDPISGHTALYWYRQSLGQGLEFLIYFQGNSAPDKSGLPSDRFSAERTGGSVSTLTIQRTQQEDSAVYLCASSLGSGTPRYTQYFGPGTRLTVL.

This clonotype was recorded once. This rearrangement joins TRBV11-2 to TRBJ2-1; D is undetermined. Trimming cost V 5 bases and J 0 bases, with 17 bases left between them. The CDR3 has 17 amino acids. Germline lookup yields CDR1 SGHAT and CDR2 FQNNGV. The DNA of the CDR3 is TGTGCCAGCAGCCCTGAAACCGCGACGAGCTCCTACAATGAGCAGTTCTTC. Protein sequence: CASSPETATSSYNEQFF.